This T cell receptor (beta chain) was sequenced during a study of OX40 agonist ivuxolimab in advanced cancers. About the full investigation: Ivuxolimab was an agonistic, fully human IgG2 monoclonal antibody directed against OX40 (CD134), a costimulatory receptor. Of the 52 patients in dose escalation, about 20 had hepatocellular carcinoma, about 15 had melanoma, 9 had renal cell carcinoma and 9 had head and neck cancer. The paper reports the monotherapy dose-escalation portion (N = 52 patients) of the phase I ivuxolimab trial. The dose-escalation cohort was around 84% male with a mean age of roughly 62 years, ranging from roughly 20 to 80. Three dose-escalation patients achieved partial responses, one with hepatocellular carcinoma and two with cutaneous melanoma. The point of sequencing TCRbeta in the periphery was to test whether ivuxolimab changed TCR sequence diversity and drove clonal T-cell expansion. Prior anti-PD-1, anti-PD-L1 or anti-CTLA-4 therapy was permitted, and checkpoint inhibitors had been received by roughly two fifths of dose-escalation patients. Intravenous ivuxolimab was administered to patients every 2 weeks at six dose levels: 0.01, 0.1, 0.3, 1.5, 3 and 10 mg/kg.

What the work shows at the level of the full study, not this receptor alone: In partial responders in the 0.1-3.0 mg/kg groups, normalized peripheral clonal expansion was found to be among the lowest, especially among CD8+ T cells. The antigen specificity of the clonally expanded peripheral T cells was not determined. Low levels of normalized T-cell clonal expansion were also seen in some patients who did not respond. At doses of 0.1 to 3.0 mg/kg, clonal expansion of both CD4+ and CD8+ blood T cells was observed from baseline to week 6. After ivuxolimab, expanded clones were on average more numerous among CD8+ T cells than among CD4+ T cells.

Genomic DNA was extracted from sorted cells for sequencing of the TCRbeta CDR3 region. The immunoSEQ Assay was used for sequencing of TCRbeta CDR3 regions. This is the immuneACCESS table as TCRdb keeps it, with only in-frame sequences that have V and J called. A part of the clones is gone; compared with another copy, unresolved V genes explain less than half, and the rest is unexplained. The sample table contains roughly 46,000 clones; only one count was recorded for 70% to 90% of them. 0.55% to 0.65% of the sample lies in the top ten. From its cysteine to its phenylalanine, the CDR3 spans 13 amino acids. Left in the record is the CDR3 DNA by itself, 39 bases read in frame from the first base. Based on the germline V gene, the CDR1 and CDR2 sequences are MNHEY and SVGAGI. V is cut by 7 bases and J by 12 bases, and the space between the germline ends is 19 bases. On this clone itself: Its antigen is currently not known. The record has no base qualities; no much larger clone is one base away.

The trial excluded patients who had a history of autoimmune disease or were on systemic immunosuppression. Peripheral blood for TCR sequencing was collected from all dose cohorts at baseline, on cycle 4 day 1, and on cycle 7 day 1. The samples were taken from a phase I, first-in-human, multicenter, open-label dose-escalation trial of ivuxolimab. Adults with locally advanced or metastatic head and neck squamous cell, hepatocellular, melanoma or renal cell carcinoma were enrolled in the trial. Before TCR sequencing, CD4+ and CD8+ T cells were separately sorted from peripheral blood. The chain was built from TRBV6-5 and TRBJ1-5; the D gene assignment is ambiguous. This clonotype was sampled from an adult with an advanced solid tumor such as melanoma, head and neck, liver or kidney cancer. Sequencing used CD4+ or CD8+ T cells sorted from blood, obtained in a trial of the OX40 agonist ivuxolimab. The CDR3 region has the sequence CASTEGSGRLQHF. The base sequence is TGTGCCAGCACCGAAGGCTCCGGAAGGCTCCAGCATTTT.